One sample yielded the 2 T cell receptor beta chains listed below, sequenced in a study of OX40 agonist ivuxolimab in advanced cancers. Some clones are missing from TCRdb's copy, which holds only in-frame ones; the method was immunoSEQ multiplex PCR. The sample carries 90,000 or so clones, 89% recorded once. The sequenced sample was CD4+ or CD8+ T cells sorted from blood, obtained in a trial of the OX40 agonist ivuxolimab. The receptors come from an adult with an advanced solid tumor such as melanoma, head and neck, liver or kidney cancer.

The CDR3 coding sequence is TGTGCCAGCAGCTTCTTTGTCAACAAAAAAGAGACCCAGTACTTC. As protein: CASSFFVNKKETQYF. This chain connects TRBV5-8 to TRBJ2-5; D unclear. Germline V gives CDR1 SGHTS, CDR2 YDEGEE. V gave up 2 bases and J gave up 3 bases, with 14 bases separating them. The CDR3 has 15 residues.

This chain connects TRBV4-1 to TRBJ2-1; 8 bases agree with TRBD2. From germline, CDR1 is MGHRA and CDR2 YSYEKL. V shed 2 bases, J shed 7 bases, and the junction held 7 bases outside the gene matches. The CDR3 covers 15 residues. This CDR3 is CASSQNARGGNEQFF. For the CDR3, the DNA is TGCGCCAGCAGCCAAAATGCCCGGGGGGGAAATGAGCAGTTCTTC.